Presented here are 23 T cell receptor beta chains from one specimen sequenced in a study of graft-versus-host responses after intestinal transplantation (dated by TCRdb to the early 2020s). Library preparation used the immunoSEQ multiplex PCR assay. Entries here come from immuneACCESS through TCRdb and include only in-frame sequences with V and J called. Some clones fail to appear in such tables; in the studies checked, an unresolved V gene covers under half of the shortfall, and the cause of the remainder is unknown. The sample table contains about 43,000 clones; only one count was recorded for roughly 95% of them. The ten largest clones take up about 1.6% of the sample. Specimen: PBMCs, collected approximately 360 days after intestinal transplant. These TCRs come from a human patient who received an intestinal transplant, so some T cells may come from the graft donor.

This sequence joins TRBV5-6 and TRBJ2-5; TRBD2 matches at 8 bases. CDR1 is SGHDT and CDR2 is YYEEEE in the germline V gene. CDR3 length: 16 residues. V trimming: 2 bases; J trimming: 5 bases; junction bases outside the gene matches: 11. The DNA for the CDR3 is TGTGCCAGCAGCTTTAAGCGGGGGACAACCGTGGAGACCCAGTACTTC. Protein: CASSFKRGTTVETQYF.

V and J are TRBV4-1 and TRBJ2-1; D not resolved. The CDR3 contains 13 residues. Germline V CDR1 and CDR2: MGHRA, YSYEKL. V lost 0 bases to trimming and J lost 5 bases, with 5 bases between them. The DNA of the CDR3 is TGCGCCAGCAGCCAAGATCGAGACAATGAGCAGTTCTTC. Its protein is CASSQDRDNEQFF.

The gene calls are TRBV11-3 and TRBJ1-1; D is unclear. Per germline, CDR1 SGHNT and CDR2 YENEEA. V was clipped by 0 bases and J by 2 bases, with 13 bases between them. This CDR3 is built from 16 residues. The CDR3 nucleotides read TGTGCCAGCAGCTTAGATCCGCAGATTGGTAACACTGAAGCTTTCTTT. Translating it yields CASSLDPQIGNTEAFF. Complete variable domain (other parts from reference TRBV11-3 and TRBJ1-1): EAGVVQSPRYKIIEKKQPVAFWCNPISGHNTLYWYLQNLGQGPELLIRYENEEAVDDSQLPKDRFSAERLKGVDSTLKIQPAELGDSAVYLCASSLDPQIGNTEAFFGQGTRLTVV.

The chain links TRBV5-1 to TRBJ2-5; D not certain. CDR3 length equals 12 residues. Trimming removed 4 bases at V and 1 base at J, with 5 bases between. Germline V lookup: CDR1 SGHRS, CDR2 YFSETQ. CDR3 DNA sequence: TGCGCCAGCAGCCCCGCCCAAGAGACCCAGTACTTC. This encodes CASSPAQETQYF.

The J gene is TRBJ1-6, the V gene TRBV6-1, with a possible D match to TRBD1 (6 bases). The CDR3 contains 14 residues. Germline V gene data show CDR1 as MNHNS and CDR2 as SASEGT. Between the trimmed V and J ends, which lost 7 bases and 7 bases, there was a span of 14 bases. CDR3 in DNA: TGTGCCAGCATATTGGGGACACTGAATTCACCCCTCCACTTT. Translating gives CASILGTLNSPLHF.

The chain combines TRBV9 with TRBJ1-2; D is unclear. Trimming removed 4 bases at V and 6 bases at J, with 10 bases between. Germline V CDR1 and CDR2: SGDLS, YYNGEE. The CDR3 extends over 12 amino acids. Here the CDR3 DNA reads TGTGCCAGCAGCCCCGGGTCTGATGGCTACACCTTC. Its translation: CASSPGSDGYTF.

The rearrangement uses TRBV10-3 and TRBJ2-5; 10 bases line up with TRBD2. Per the germline V gene, CDR1 is ENHRY and CDR2 is SYGVKD. V was clipped by 3 bases and J by 0 bases; unmatched bases: 10. This CDR3 is built from 18 residues. CDR3 loop: CAISEIAGGLPYQETQYF. The CDR3 DNA follows: TGTGCCATCAGTGAAATAGCGGGGGGCCTCCCTTACCAAGAGACCCAGTACTTC.

This rearrangement joins TRBV18 to TRBJ1-1; TRBD1 matches 7 bases. This CDR3 has 13 residues. Germline CDR1 reads KGHSH; CDR2 reads LQKENI. The junction had 2 bases not matched to a gene; V was cut back by 3 bases and J by 4 bases. The CDR3 protein is CASSPAGGTEAFF. In nucleotides, the CDR3 is TGTGCCAGCTCACCGGCAGGGGGCACTGAAGCTTTCTTT.

The gene calls are TRBV6-4 and TRBJ1-5; a possible D gene is TRBD1 (6 bases). The germline gives CDR1 MRHNA, CDR2 SNTAGT. Trimming left V 4 bases short and J 0 bases short, with 22 bases between. The CDR3 is 19 amino acids. CDR3 amino acids: CASSVPHRVKPYSNQPQHF. CDR3 nucleotides: TGTGCCAGCAGTGTACCCCACAGGGTGAAGCCTTATAGCAATCAGCCCCAGCATTTT.

The V gene is TRBV9, the J gene TRBJ2-3; D may be TRBD2 (5 bases). CDR1 is SGDLS, CDR2 YYNGEE, per germline. This CDR3 contains 13 residues. V lost 3 bases to trimming and J lost 1 base, with 6 bases between them. The CDR3 here is CASSGGGTDTQYF. CDR3 DNA sequence: TGTGCCAGCAGCGGGGGAGGCACAGATACGCAGTATTTT.

This chain uses TRBV9 with TRBJ1-1, with TRBD1 as a possible D gene (5 bases). Trimming removed 0 bases from V and 0 bases from J, with 9 bases in between. This CDR3 spans 15 amino acids. Germline V gene data show CDR1 as SGDLS and CDR2 as YYNGEE. The CDR3 bases are TGTGCCAGCAGCGTAGACGGGGGGTTGAACACTGAAGCTTTCTTT. Encoded protein: CASSVDGGLNTEAFF.

The chain links TRBV18 to TRBJ1-2; the D gene is possibly TRBD1 (5 bases). Germline V gene sequence: CDR1 KGHSH, CDR2 LQKENI. V was shortened by 5 bases and J by 2 bases, with 9 bases between the two germline ends. The CDR3 consists of 13 residues. CDR3 nucleotide sequence: TGTGCCAGCTCAGAGACAGAAAACTATGGCTACACCTTC. Its protein is CASSETENYGYTF.

The CDR3, as DNA: TGTGCCATCAAGAGTGGGACAGGGGAGGTCAAAACCCTCCACTTT. It translates to CAIKSGTGEVKTLHF. V gene TRBV10-3 combines with J gene TRBJ1-6; 10 bases are a match to TRBD1. After removal of 7 bases from V and 14 bases from J, the junction contained 14 bases not matched to a gene. The CDR3 loop spans 15 amino acids. The germline V gene has CDR1 ENHRY and CDR2 SYGVKD.

V gene TRBV5-4 combines with J gene TRBJ2-3, with 8 nucleotides matching TRBD2. Per the germline V gene, CDR1 is SGHNT and CDR2 is YYREEE (reference sequence). The V segment lost 0 bases and the J segment 3 bases; nucleotides outside the gene matches: 9. The CDR3 is made up of 17 amino acids. For the CDR3, the DNA is TGTGCCAGCAGCTTGGGGGGTGGCGGGAGGCCTACAGATACGCAGTATTTT. This translates into CASSLGGGGRPTDTQYF.

This clone was seen only a few times. The genes are TRBV6-5 and TRBJ1-4; 7 nucleotides align to TRBD1. The V and J ends lost 6 bases and 12 bases, in that order; junction bases with no gene match: 7. Per the germline V gene, CDR1 is MNHEY and CDR2 is SVGAGI. The CDR3 length is 12 residues. CDR3 DNA sequence: TGTGCCAGCAGACAGGGGTCGGAGGAACTGTTTTTT. As protein: CASRQGSEELFF.

The chain carries TRBV5-1 and TRBJ2-7; tentatively, D is TRBD2 (5 bases). This CDR3 is 16 amino acids long. The germline V and J ends were trimmed by 3 bases and 0 bases, with 16 bases remaining between them. CDR1 SGHRS and CDR2 YFSETQ come from the germline V gene. CDR3 residues: CASSSPRSAGSYEQYF. The CDR3 nucleotides read TGCGCCAGCAGCTCCCCGAGGTCGGCGGGCTCCTACGAGCAGTACTTC. Together with reference TRBV5-1 and TRBJ2-7, the CDR3 gives the full variable domain: KAGVTQTPRYLIKTRGQQVTLSCSPISGHRSVSWYQQTPGQGLQFLFEYFSETQRNKGNFPGRFSGRQFSNSRSEMNVSTLELGDSALYLCASSSPRSAGSYEQYFGPGTRLTVT.

This sequence joins TRBV7-9 and TRBJ2-4, with D uncertain. V gave up 10 bases and J gave up 2 bases, with 12 bases separating them. The CDR3 is made up of 13 amino acids. From germline, CDR1 is SEHNR and CDR2 FQNEAQ (reference sequence). CDR3: CAILNTPKNIQYF. CDR3 in DNA: TGTGCCATCCTGAACACCCCCAAAAACATTCAGTACTTC.

The chain joins TRBV19 to TRBJ1-3; D is unclear. Germline CDR1 is LNHDA and CDR2 is SQIVND (reference sequence). The CDR3 is 14 amino acids. Trimming removed 5 bases at V and 0 bases at J, with 8 bases between. The CDR3 protein is CASSPQSSGNTIYF. The CDR3 region has the DNA TGTGCCAGTAGTCCACAGAGCTCTGGAAACACCATATATTTT.

The V gene is TRBV19, the J gene TRBJ1-2, with D perhaps TRBD1 (6 bases). V dropped 7 bases and J dropped 7 bases, with 13 bases sitting between them. Germline CDR1 is LNHDA and CDR2 is SQIVND (reference sequence). The CDR3 is 12 amino acids. CDR3 amino acids: CASKGEVAGYTF. DNA for the CDR3: TGTGCCAGTAAGGGGGAAGTGGCTGGCTACACCTTC. The full variable domain, rest sourced from reference TRBV19 and TRBJ1-2, is DGGITQSPKYLFRKEGQNVTLSCEQNLNHDAMYWYRQDPGQGLRLIYYSQIVNDFQKGDIAEGYSVSREKKESFPLTVTSAQKNPTAFYLCASKGEVAGYTFGSGTRLTVV.

The CDR3 reads CASSWRGVDEQYF. CDR3 nucleotide sequence: TGTGCCAGCAGCTGGAGGGGGGTTGACGAGCAGTACTTC. The genes are TRBV5-6 and TRBJ2-7; D possibly matches TRBD1 or TRBD2 (6 bases each). The germline V and J ends were trimmed by 3 bases and 5 bases, with 12 bases remaining between them. The CDR3 has 13 amino acids. Germline V gives CDR1 SGHDT, CDR2 YYEEEE. Drawing the rest from reference TRBV5-6 and TRBJ2-7, the complete variable domain is DAGVTQSPTHLIKTRGQQVTLRCSPKSGHDTVSWYQQALGQGPQFIFQYYEEEERQRGNFPDRFSGHQFPNYSSELNVNALLLGDSALYLCASSWRGVDEQYFGPGTRLTVT.

The J gene is TRBJ2-1, the V gene TRBV12-5, with no clear D. The germline gives CDR1 LGHNT, CDR2 FRNRAP. This CDR3 contains 12 residues. Trimming removed 4 bases from V and 3 bases from J, with 4 bases in between. CDR3 loop: CASGWDYNEQFF. For the CDR3, the DNA is TGTGCTAGTGGTTGGGACTACAATGAGCAGTTCTTC. Full variable domain (remainder filled in from reference TRBV12-5 and TRBJ2-1): DARVTQTPRHKVTEMGQEVTMRCQPILGHNTVFWYRQTMMQGLELLAYFRNRAPLDDSGMPKDRFSAEMPDATLATLKIQPSEPRDSAVYFCASGWDYNEQFFGPGTRLTVL.

V usage is TRBV7-6 and J usage is TRBJ1-6; 10 positions agree with TRBD1. Losses at the gene ends were 4 bases for V and 5 bases for J; bases not matched to a gene: 8. The CDR3 has 17 residues. The germline CDR1 and CDR2 sequences are SGHVS and FNYEAQ. The CDR3: CASSSRSGQGNNSPLHF. CDR3 DNA sequence: TGTGCCAGCAGCTCACGCTCGGGACAGGGGAATAATTCACCCCTCCACTTT.

The genes are TRBV6-6 and TRBJ1-1; D gene uncertain. The ends were cut back, 2 bases at V and 6 bases at J, with 7 bases in the middle. Per germline, CDR1 MNHNY and CDR2 SVGAGI (reference sequence). The CDR3 contains 12 residues. Here the CDR3 DNA reads TGTGCCAGCAGTTACCAGTCCCCTGAAGCTTTCTTT. This translates into CASSYQSPEAFF.